This T cell receptor beta chain was documented in a study of blood T cell repertoires in COVID-19 (dated by TCRdb to 2019 to 2021). At the level of the whole study: Samples from collaborators originated in the United States, Italy and Spain and spanned both the acute and convalescent phases of COVID-19. The repertoires were released in a freely available public database intended as a resource for research on the immune response to SARS-CoV-2. HLA class I and class II types, where available, came from metadata supplied by the sample provider rather than from assay-based typing. The samples were drawn from two sources: the first 160 participants of the ongoing ImmuneRACE study, and 1,000 to 1,500 subjects contributed by 6 global collaborators. Nearly every sample came with metadata listing a de-identified subject ID, COVID-19 status, age in years and sex. The dataset comprised deeply sampled blood TCRbeta repertoires from subjects exposed to, actively infected with, or recovered from COVID-19. The prospective study material was composed of cDNA or gDNA derived from T cells, B-cell-depleted T cells, or PBMCs. The full study reports these points: The amount of clinical and demographic metadata varied by source and participant and was provided uncurated.

Participants in the prospective study were enrolled through a virtual design, were aged roughly 18 to 100 years, and lived in some 24 United States geographic areas. To assign participants to cohorts, the prospective study relied on clinical history that participants themselves reported in a screening survey and a study questionnaire. For ImmuneRACE Cohort 3, a participant was defined as recovered based on two consecutive negative NP/OP PCR tests, clearance by a healthcare professional, or resolution of symptoms. Each participant in the prospective study had whole blood, serum and a nasopharyngeal or oropharyngeal swab collected by mobile phlebotomists. Prospective study participants could optionally give additional blood draws and questionnaires over a roughly two-month period. Before DNA extraction, prospective study blood samples were shipped either frozen or at room temperature. The germline V gene sets CDR1 to ENHRY and CDR2 to SYGVKD. There are 20 amino acids in the CDR3, from cysteine to phenylalanine inclusive. Just the 60-base CDR3 DNA is kept, in frame starting at base 1. Relative to germline, V is missing 0 bases and J is missing 0 bases, with 12 bases of the junction outside any gene match.

This clone was seen once. Its antigen has not been determined. Base qualities are not at hand, and no much larger clone is one base apart. The immunoSEQ Assay, a bias-controlled multiplex PCR, was used to amplify TCRbeta CDR3 regions from genomic DNA. The authors' analysis ran thus. The number of nucleated cells in each sample was estimated from the amplification of reference gene primers within the assay. Sequence reads were collapsed and filtered to measure the absolute abundance of every unique TCRbeta CDR3 rearrangement. For each sample, productive Simpson clonality was calculated as the square root of Simpson's diversity index across productive rearrangements. TCRdb obtained this table from immuneACCESS and retained in-frame rearrangements with V and J assigned. These tables miss some clones; where compared with another copy, unresolved V genes account for less than half of the shortfall, and the remainder is unexplained. V and J calls and clone size follow that table, whereas D and trimming were derived from the DNA. In all, the sample holds a few hundred thousand clones, and 80% to 90% of those were seen once. Under 2.5% of the sample rests with the top ten.

The source of this sequence is a woman aged 50 to 60 who had recovered from COVID-19. Sequences were obtained from PBMCs or T cells enriched from blood (not recorded which). Here the chain combines TRBV10-3 and TRBJ1-5; TRBD1 lines up with 9 middle nucleotides. The CDR3 is CAISESMTGGIVNSNQPQHF. The DNA sequence is TGTGCCATCAGTGAGTCGATGACAGGGGGAATTGTAAATAGCAATCAGCCCCAGCATTTT.